This TCR beta chain was observed in a study of cytomegalovirus exposure and HLA in healthy donors. Study-wide context: The use of the same platform for the roughly 120 validation repertoires and the roughly 700 first-cohort repertoires was reported by a later analysis.

Study observations and caveats: Researchers counted around 160 TCR beta chains as cytomegalovirus-associated. The classifier, whose performance was assessed in both the original and validation cohorts, reportedly diagnosed cytomegalovirus status with high specificity and sensitivity.

On this clone itself: Its antigen is not known.

Repertoires were generated with immunoSEQ multiplex PCR, while TCRdb's copy carries only in-frame clones and drops some. The sample lists about 150,000 clones, about 94% occurring once. Trimming stripped 1 base from V and 4 bases from J, with 17 bases between. Germline CDR1 and CDR2: SNHLY and FYNNEI. The CDR3 runs 17 residues. The source of this sequence is a man younger than 35 in good health and CMV-seropositive. This chain links TRBV2 with TRBJ2-1; tentatively, D is TRBD1 (8 bases). Material: PBMCs. The CDR3, as DNA: TGTGCCAGCAGTGAAGGAGCCGGGGGGACAGGATACAATGAGCAGTTCTTC. Translated: CASSEGAGGTGYNEQFF.